This T cell receptor (beta chain) was retrieved from a study of blood T cell repertoires in COVID-19. As for the study in general: Samples representing acute and convalescent COVID-19 were sourced from the United States, Italy and Spain.

The V gene's germline CDR1 is SGHDT and CDR2 YYEEEE. The CDR3 sequence is 13 residues long. The V end lost 6 bases, the J end lost 5 bases, and 15 bases lay between the germline ends. This clone was counted a single time. Seattle patients were enrolled during active infection and followed longitudinally. Original data processing: Scientists estimated how many nucleated cells there were by amplifying reference gene primers. The data were produced by immunoSEQ multiplex PCR, yet TCRdb's version contains in-frame clones alone and is incomplete. V and J calls plus clone size are reproduced from that table; the DNA served to infer D and trimming. The data contain 200,000 or so clones, approximately 80% of them seen just once; the ten biggest clones take up around 12%.

This receptor was taken from a woman older than 75 with COVID-19, enrolled during active disease. The V gene is TRBV5-6, the J gene TRBJ2-7; weak D call: TRBD2 (5 bases). Material: peripheral blood. The DNA for the CDR3 is TGTGCCAGCACCCACAGCGGAAAGAACGAGCAGTACTTC. Amino acid sequence: CASTHSGKNEQYF. Full variable domain (outside the CDR3, taken from reference TRBV5-6 and TRBJ2-7): DAGVTQSPTHLIKTRGQQVTLRCSPKSGHDTVSWYQQALGQGPQFIFQYYEEEERQRGNFPDRFSGHQFPNYSSELNVNALLLGDSALYLCASTHSGKNEQYFGPGTRLTVT.